These T cell receptor beta chains were read from a single sample in a study of cytomegalovirus exposure and HLA in healthy donors. Sequenced by immunoSEQ multiplex PCR; TCRdb stores in-frame clones only, minus some. The sample consists of around 250,000 clones, 90% of them appearing once. Material for sequencing was PBMCs. The receptors shown here come from a woman aged 18-35 years in good health and CMV-seronegative. Both conserved end residues are part of each CDR3. The order of the fields is J gene, D gene, V gene, clone size, CDR3 protein, CDR3 DNA. D genes are given only for firm matches. Size is stated for part of the rows, as once, few or many counts, or as a class when the clone is expanded.

j_call: TRBJ2-2
d_call: TRBD2
v_call: TRBV7-2
clone_size: once
cdr3_aa: CASSLTSGGPGELFF
cdr3_nt: TGTGCCAGCAGCTTGACTAGCGGGGGCCCCGGGGAGCTGTTTTTT

j_call: TRBJ2-1
d_call: TRBD1
v_call: TRBV7-2
clone_size: NA
cdr3_aa: CASSVGTGKNEQFF
cdr3_nt: TGTGCCAGCAGCGTAGGGACAGGAAAAAATGAGCAGTTCTTC

j_call: TRBJ2-1
d_call: TRBD2
v_call: TRBV6-4
clone_size: NA
cdr3_aa: CASSPSSGGYNEQFF
cdr3_nt: TGTGCCAGCAGCCCGTCTAGCGGGGGGTACAATGAGCAGTTCTTC

j_call: TRBJ1-5
d_call: TRBD1
v_call: TRBV19
clone_size: NA
cdr3_aa: CASSATGGGGQPQHF
cdr3_nt: TGTGCCAGTAGTGCCACAGGGGGCGGGGGTCAGCCCCAGCATTTT

j_call: TRBJ1-4
d_call: NA
v_call: TRBV28
clone_size: NA
cdr3_aa: CASSLGGGAGEKLFF
cdr3_nt: TGTGCCAGCAGTTTAGGCGGGGGCGCGGGGGAAAAACTGTTTTTT

j_call: TRBJ2-3
d_call: NA
v_call: TRBV5-4
clone_size: NA
cdr3_aa: CASRLQGTDTQYF
cdr3_nt: TGTGCCAGCAGATTACAGGGCACAGATACGCAGTATTTT

j_call: TRBJ1-5
d_call: NA
v_call: TRBV18
clone_size: NA
cdr3_aa: CASSPGQNNQPQHF
cdr3_nt: TGTGCCAGCTCACCTGGGCAGAATAATCAGCCCCAGCATTTT

j_call: TRBJ2-1
d_call: NA
v_call: TRBV21-1
clone_size: once
cdr3_aa: CASSKQTGQGAYNEQFF
cdr3_nt: TGTGCCAGCAGCAAGCAGACGGGACAGGGCGCCTACAATGAGCAGTTCTTC

j_call: TRBJ2-3
d_call: NA
v_call: TRBV7-9
clone_size: NA
cdr3_aa: CASTQGGQTDTQYF
cdr3_nt: TGTGCCAGCACTCAGGGGGGCCAGACAGATACGCAGTATTTT

j_call: TRBJ2-7
d_call: NA
v_call: TRBV18
clone_size: NA
cdr3_aa: CASSPQGQRSYEQYF
cdr3_nt: TGTGCCAGCTCACCACAAGGCCAGCGCTCCTACGAGCAGTACTTC

j_call: TRBJ1-5
d_call: TRBD1
v_call: TRBV4-1
clone_size: few
cdr3_aa: CASSPSGTGVQPQHF
cdr3_nt: TGCGCCAGCAGCCCTTCGGGGACAGGGGTCCAGCCCCAGCATTTT

j_call: TRBJ2-3
d_call: NA
v_call: TRBV5-6
clone_size: NA
cdr3_aa: CASSLDRGSTDTQYF
cdr3_nt: TGTGCCAGCAGCTTGGATCGGGGATCCACAGATACGCAGTATTTT

j_call: TRBJ2-1
d_call: TRBD1
v_call: TRBV7-3
clone_size: once
cdr3_aa: CASSFGQGRRNEQFF
cdr3_nt: TGTGCCAGCAGCTTCGGACAGGGCAGACGCAATGAGCAGTTCTTC

j_call: TRBJ1-5
d_call: NA
v_call: TRBV28
clone_size: once
cdr3_aa: CASSLGGEVNQPQHF
cdr3_nt: TGTGCCAGCAGTTTAGGGGGGGAGGTCAATCAGCCCCAGCATTTT

j_call: TRBJ1-1
d_call: NA
v_call: TRBV6-1
clone_size: NA
cdr3_aa: CASRRGAEAFF
cdr3_nt: TGTGCCAGCAGAAGGGGTGCTGAAGCTTTCTTT

j_call: TRBJ1-1
d_call: TRBD1
v_call: TRBV2
clone_size: once
cdr3_aa: CASRGRGRANTEAFF
cdr3_nt: TGTGCCAGCAGGGGCAGGGGGCGTGCGAACACTGAAGCTTTCTTT

j_call: TRBJ1-1
d_call: NA
v_call: TRBV6-5
clone_size: NA
cdr3_aa: CASSRESGGVTEAFF
cdr3_nt: TGTGCCAGCAGTAGGGAATCGGGAGGTGTCACTGAAGCTTTCTTT

j_call: TRBJ2-6
d_call: NA
v_call: TRBV10-1
clone_size: NA
cdr3_aa: CASSDPDSGANVLTF
cdr3_nt: TGCGCCAGCAGTGATCCAGACTCTGGGGCCAACGTCCTGACTTTC

j_call: TRBJ1-4
d_call: NA
v_call: TRBV11-2
clone_size: NA
cdr3_aa: CASSLDQGSRGNEKLFF
cdr3_nt: TGTGCCAGCAGCTTAGATCAAGGCTCTCGGGGTAATGAAAAACTGTTTTTT

j_call: TRBJ2-5
d_call: NA
v_call: TRBV19
clone_size: few
cdr3_aa: CASSIDQQETQYF
cdr3_nt: TGTGCCAGTAGTATAGACCAACAAGAGACCCAGTACTTC

j_call: TRBJ1-5
d_call: NA
v_call: TRBV7-8
clone_size: NA
cdr3_aa: CASSFSGYSNQPQHF
cdr3_nt: TGTGCCAGCAGCTTTTCCGGTTATAGCAATCAGCCCCAGCATTTT

j_call: TRBJ2-2
d_call: TRBD1
v_call: TRBV6-1
clone_size: NA
cdr3_aa: CASRGQGRGGELFF
cdr3_nt: TGTGCCAGCAGGGGACAGGGGAGGGGCGGGGAGCTGTTTTTT

j_call: TRBJ1-4
d_call: TRBD1
v_call: TRBV5-4
clone_size: NA
cdr3_aa: CASSLAGQGTEKLFF
cdr3_nt: TGTGCCAGCAGCTTAGCGGGACAGGGAACCGAAAAACTGTTTTTT

j_call: TRBJ2-3
d_call: TRBD2
v_call: TRBV2
clone_size: NA
cdr3_aa: CASRSSGGSDTQYF
cdr3_nt: TGTGCCAGCAGATCTAGCGGGGGCTCAGATACGCAGTATTTT

j_call: TRBJ2-4
d_call: NA
v_call: TRBV5-4
clone_size: NA
cdr3_aa: CASSLGGELENIQYF
cdr3_nt: TGTGCCAGCAGCTTGGGGGGGGAGCTAGAAAACATTCAGTACTTC

j_call: TRBJ1-1
d_call: NA
v_call: TRBV9
clone_size: NA
cdr3_aa: CASSVEGGAEAFF
cdr3_nt: TGTGCCAGCAGCGTAGAAGGAGGCGCTGAAGCTTTCTTT

j_call: TRBJ2-7
d_call: TRBD2
v_call: TRBV29-1
clone_size: NA
cdr3_aa: CSVAGEGRGAYEQYF
cdr3_nt: TGCAGCGTTGCCGGGGAGGGAAGAGGGGCCTACGAGCAGTACTTC

j_call: TRBJ1-1
d_call: TRBD1
v_call: TRBV2
clone_size: NA
cdr3_aa: CATRFGQGGAEAFF
cdr3_nt: TGTGCCACCAGATTTGGACAGGGGGGCGCTGAAGCTTTCTTT

j_call: TRBJ1-1
d_call: NA
v_call: TRBV5-4
clone_size: NA
cdr3_aa: CASSQWTDMNTEAFF
cdr3_nt: TGTGCCAGCAGCCAGTGGACAGACATGAACACTGAAGCTTTCTTT

j_call: TRBJ2-5
d_call: NA
v_call: TRBV5-6
clone_size: NA
cdr3_aa: CASSFSGLEVETQYF
cdr3_nt: TGTGCCAGCAGCTTTAGTGGACTCGAGGTGGAGACCCAGTACTTC

j_call: TRBJ1-4
d_call: TRBD1
v_call: TRBV7-9
clone_size: NA
cdr3_aa: CASSLAMTGGGNEKLFF
cdr3_nt: TGTGCCAGCAGCTTAGCTATGACAGGGGGAGGTAATGAAAAACTGTTTTTT

j_call: TRBJ1-3
d_call: NA
v_call: TRBV5-6
clone_size: NA
cdr3_aa: CASSQGFGNTIYF
cdr3_nt: TGTGCCAGCAGCCAGGGGTTTGGAAACACCATATATTTT

j_call: TRBJ1-2
d_call: NA
v_call: TRBV19
clone_size: once
cdr3_aa: CASKGQGRSNYGYTF
cdr3_nt: TGTGCCAGTAAAGGGCAGGGAAGGAGTAACTATGGCTACACCTTC

j_call: TRBJ2-5
d_call: NA
v_call: TRBV29-1
clone_size: NA
cdr3_aa: CSVVAVDGGSETQYF
cdr3_nt: TGCAGCGTTGTTGCGGTAGATGGCGGTTCGGAGACCCAGTACTTC

j_call: TRBJ2-1
d_call: TRBD1
v_call: TRBV9
clone_size: NA
cdr3_aa: CASSPRDRSYNEQFF
cdr3_nt: TGTGCCAGCAGCCCCCGGGACAGATCGTACAATGAGCAGTTCTTC

j_call: TRBJ1-1
d_call: NA
v_call: TRBV28
clone_size: NA
cdr3_aa: CASSSGQNTEAFF
cdr3_nt: TGTGCCAGCAGTTCGGGACAGAACACTGAAGCTTTCTTT

j_call: TRBJ2-1
d_call: TRBD1
v_call: TRBV19
clone_size: NA
cdr3_aa: CASIPDRSSYNEQFF
cdr3_nt: TGTGCCAGTATCCCGGACAGGAGCTCCTACAATGAGCAGTTCTTC

j_call: TRBJ1-3
d_call: TRBD1
v_call: TRBV29-1
clone_size: NA
cdr3_aa: CSAGTGAGNTIYF
cdr3_nt: TGCAGCGCCGGGACAGGGGCTGGAAACACCATATATTTT

j_call: TRBJ2-5
d_call: NA
v_call: TRBV5-4
clone_size: NA
cdr3_aa: CASSYQGQETQYF
cdr3_nt: TGTGCCAGCAGTTACCAGGGTCAAGAGACCCAGTACTTC

j_call: TRBJ2-2
d_call: NA
v_call: TRBV28
clone_size: NA
cdr3_aa: CASSLLTGELFF
cdr3_nt: TGTGCCAGCAGTTTACTCACCGGGGAGCTGTTTTTT

j_call: TRBJ2-6
d_call: NA
v_call: TRBV2
clone_size: NA
cdr3_aa: CASTVSISGANVLTF
cdr3_nt: TGTGCCTCCACTGTGTCAATCTCTGGGGCCAACGTCCTGACTTTC

j_call: TRBJ1-6
d_call: TRBD1
v_call: TRBV10-3
clone_size: NA
cdr3_aa: CASRGQTNNSPLHF
cdr3_nt: TGTGCCTCCAGGGGACAGACCAATAATTCACCCCTCCACTTT

j_call: TRBJ1-5
d_call: TRBD1
v_call: TRBV7-6
clone_size: NA
cdr3_aa: CASSLDRGFQPQHF
cdr3_nt: TGTGCCAGCAGCTTAGACAGGGGTTTTCAGCCCCAGCATTTT

j_call: TRBJ2-2
d_call: NA
v_call: TRBV5-1
clone_size: NA
cdr3_aa: CASGPGTNTGELFF
cdr3_nt: TGCGCCAGCGGTCCAGGGACAAACACCGGGGAGCTGTTTTTT

j_call: TRBJ2-7
d_call: TRBD1
v_call: TRBV10-3
clone_size: NA
cdr3_aa: CAISDRTGTGGPKLTYEQYF
cdr3_nt: TGTGCCATCAGCGATCGGACCGGGACAGGGGGCCCTAAACTCACCTACGAGCAGTACTTC

j_call: TRBJ2-7
d_call: NA
v_call: TRBV7-2
clone_size: once
cdr3_aa: CASSLSIPGGQYF
cdr3_nt: TGTGCCAGCAGCCTAAGTATCCCTGGCGGGCAGTACTTC

j_call: TRBJ1-1
d_call: NA
v_call: TRBV5-5
clone_size: NA
cdr3_aa: CASSLTDNTEAFF
cdr3_nt: TGTGCCAGCAGCCTGACAGATAACACTGAAGCTTTCTTT

j_call: TRBJ2-1
d_call: NA
v_call: TRBV5-6
clone_size: NA
cdr3_aa: CASSLWGVSSYNEQFF
cdr3_nt: TGTGCCAGCAGCTTATGGGGGGTGAGCTCCTACAATGAGCAGTTCTTC

j_call: TRBJ1-5
d_call: NA
v_call: TRBV6-5
clone_size: NA
cdr3_aa: CASSATGGNQPQHF
cdr3_nt: TGTGCCAGCAGCGCAACGGGAGGCAATCAGCCCCAGCATTTT

j_call: TRBJ1-2
d_call: NA
v_call: TRBV7-2
clone_size: NA
cdr3_aa: CASSFGNGYTF
cdr3_nt: TGTGCCAGCAGCTTCGGGAATGGCTACACCTTC

j_call: TRBJ2-3
d_call: NA
v_call: TRBV7-2
clone_size: NA
cdr3_aa: CASSSQTDTQYF
cdr3_nt: TGTGCCAGCAGCTCCCAAACAGATACGCAGTATTTT

j_call: TRBJ2-5
d_call: NA
v_call: TRBV7-2
clone_size: NA
cdr3_aa: CASSLGQQETQYF
cdr3_nt: TGTGCCAGCAGCTTAGGTCAGCAAGAGACCCAGTACTTC

j_call: TRBJ1-5
d_call: NA
v_call: TRBV7-2
clone_size: NA
cdr3_aa: CASSLQSRLNQPQHF
cdr3_nt: TGTGCCAGCAGCTTACAGTCCAGACTCAATCAGCCCCAGCATTTT

j_call: TRBJ2-5
d_call: NA
v_call: TRBV6-1
clone_size: NA
cdr3_aa: CASSASRQETQYF
cdr3_nt: TGTGCCAGCAGTGCAAGCCGGCAAGAGACCCAGTACTTC

j_call: TRBJ1-5
d_call: TRBD1
v_call: TRBV5-5
clone_size: NA
cdr3_aa: CASSSGQADNQPQHF
cdr3_nt: TGTGCCAGCAGCTCGGGACAGGCGGACAATCAGCCCCAGCATTTT